This T cell receptor (beta chain) was sequenced in a study of blood T cells in healthy people across ages. Study results and limitations: In the absence of known donor CMV status, changes in expanded clonotypes were possibly confounded.

Germline V gene data show CDR1 as MNHEY and CDR2 as SVGEGT. The length of the CDR3 is 12 residues. The ends were cut back, 3 bases at V and 4 bases at J, with 6 bases in the middle. Each of the donors had approximately 10 milliliters of peripheral blood drawn into EDTA-treated Vacutainer tubes. Each sample yielded at least 5 micrograms of PBMC total RNA. A sample-barcoded 5' primer and a J-beta primer mix were used in a second PCR of roughly 6 to 12 cycles. TCRdb reprocessed the 5' RACE reads with MiXCR, giving one entry per CDR3 protein. The sample has roughly 1,500,000 distinct CDR3 sequences, 42% seen once; the top ten hold roughly 7.9%. Turning to this clonotype: Antigen: not known.

Sequencing was carried out using blood. This TCR derives from a woman aged 18-29 years in good health. The V gene is TRBV6-2 or TRBV6-3, the J gene TRBJ1-2; D not certain. CDR3 amino acids: CASSYSFYGYTF. In nucleotides, the CDR3 is TGTGCCAGCAGTTATTCTTTCTATGGCTACACCTTC.